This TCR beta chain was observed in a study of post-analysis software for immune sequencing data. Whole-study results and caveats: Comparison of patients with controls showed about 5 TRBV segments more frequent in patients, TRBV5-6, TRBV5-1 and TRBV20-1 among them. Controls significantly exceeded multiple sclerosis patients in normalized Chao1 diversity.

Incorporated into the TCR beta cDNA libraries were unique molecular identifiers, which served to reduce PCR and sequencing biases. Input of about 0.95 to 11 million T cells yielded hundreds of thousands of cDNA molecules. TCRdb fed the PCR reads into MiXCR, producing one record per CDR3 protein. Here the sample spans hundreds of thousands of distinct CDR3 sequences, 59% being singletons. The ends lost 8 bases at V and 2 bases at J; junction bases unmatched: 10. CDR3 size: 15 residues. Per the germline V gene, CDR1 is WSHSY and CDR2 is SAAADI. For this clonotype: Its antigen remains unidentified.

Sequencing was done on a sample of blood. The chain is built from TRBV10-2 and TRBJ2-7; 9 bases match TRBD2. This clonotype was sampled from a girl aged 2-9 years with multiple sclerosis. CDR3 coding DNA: TGCGCCAGCGGCCCCGGGCTAGCGGGGACCTACGAGCAGTACTTC. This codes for CASGPGLAGTYEQYF.